These 23 T cell receptor beta chains were sequenced from one sample in a study of PD-1 blockade in classical Hodgkin lymphoma. Every patient was affected by relapse after autologous stem cell transplantation, while exposure to brentuximab vedotin was not uniform. This table comes from immunoSEQ multiplex PCR, and its TCRdb copy is limited to in-frame clones, with some not included. The sample carries 15,000 to 20,000 clones, 79% recorded once. This material consisted of peripheral blood mononuclear cells (PBMCs), taken before the second cycle of nivolumab. The receptors originated from a human donor with classical Hodgkin lymphoma.

The gene calls are TRBV4-3 and TRBJ2-1; 8 positions agree with TRBD2. There are 15 residues in the CDR3. V lost 0 bases, J lost 9 bases, and 7 bases stayed unmatched. The germline CDR1 and CDR2 sequences are LGHNA and YSLEER. This CDR3 reads CASSQDDGGAREQFF. The CDR3 DNA follows: TGCGCCAGCAGCCAAGACGACGGGGGGGCCCGTGAGCAGTTCTTC.

V usage is TRBV18 and J usage is TRBJ2-5, with a possible D match to TRBD2 (6 bases). The germline CDR1 and CDR2 sequences are KGHSH and LQKENI. The CDR3 totals 13 residues. The V end lost 2 bases, the J end lost 3 bases, and 7 bases lay between the germline ends. CDR3 sequence reads: CASSPTGEETQYF. The CDR3, as DNA: TGTGCCAGCTCACCAACGGGGGAAGAGACCCAGTACTTC. The variable domain in full, completed from reference TRBV18 and TRBJ2-5, reads NAGVMQNPRHLVRRRGQEARLRCSPMKGHSHVYWYRQLPEEGLKFMVYLQKENIIDESGMPKERFSAEFPKEGPSILRIQQVVRGDSAAYFCASSPTGEETQYFGPGTRLLVL.

The CDR3 region is CASRSERGYQETQYF. The CDR3 nucleotides are TGTGCCAGCAGAAGCGAGCGGGGGTACCAAGAGACCCAGTACTTC. The J gene is TRBJ2-5, the V gene TRBV6-5, with 8 bases matching TRBD2. Looked up from germline, CDR1 is MNHEY and CDR2 is SVGAGI. Losses at the gene ends were 6 bases for V and 0 bases for J; bases not matched to a gene: 6. The CDR3 extends over 15 amino acids.

This CDR3 reads CASSLVPGASYEQYF. The CDR3 DNA is TGTGCCAGCAGCTTAGTACCGGGGGCGAGCTACGAGCAGTACTTC. This rearrangement joins TRBV11-3 to TRBJ2-7; D tentatively reads TRBD1 or TRBD2 (6 bases each). The V end lost 1 base, the J end lost 3 bases, and 13 bases lay between the germline ends. This CDR3 is built from 15 residues. Germline CDR1 and CDR2: SGHNT and YENEEA. The variable domain in full, completed from reference TRBV11-3 and TRBJ2-7, reads EAGVVQSPRYKIIEKKQPVAFWCNPISGHNTLYWYLQNLGQGPELLIRYENEEAVDDSQLPKDRFSAERLKGVDSTLKIQPAELGDSAVYLCASSLVPGASYEQYFGPGTRLTVT.

This chain connects TRBV7-9 to TRBJ2-2; TRBD1 aligns across 7 bases. With 5 bases clipped from V and 1 base from J, the junction kept 1 base outside the gene matches. This CDR3 is 14 amino acids long. Germline V CDR1 and CDR2: SEHNR, FQNEAQ (reference sequence). DNA of the CDR3: TGTGCCAGCAGCCCAGGGGGGAACACCGGGGAGCTGTTTTTT. Translated: CASSPGGNTGELFF.

This chain links TRBV2 with TRBJ2-6; no clear D. The CDR3 is 13 residues long. Germline loops: CDR1 SNHLY, CDR2 FYNNEI. V was trimmed by 10 bases and J by 3 bases, leaving 10 bases between them. The CDR3 protein is CANLKGGANVLTF. CDR3 DNA: TGTGCCAACCTGAAGGGTGGGGCCAACGTCCTGACTTTC.

The chain carries TRBV28 and TRBJ2-5, with D tentatively TRBD1 or TRBD2 (5 bases each). The length of the CDR3 is 16 residues. V lost 8 bases and J 4 bases, leaving 23 bases between the germline ends. CDR1 MDHEN and CDR2 SYDVKM come from the germline V gene. In DNA, the CDR3 is TGTGCCAGCTCCCAGGGCAGTCGGGGTGGTCGAGAGACCCAGTACTTC. Its protein is CASSQGSRGGRETQYF. Full variable domain (remainder filled in from reference TRBV28 and TRBJ2-5): DVKVTQSSRYLVKRTGEKVFLECVQDMDHENMFWYRQDPGLGLRLIYFSYDVKMKEKGDIPEGYSVSREKKERFSLILESASTNQTSMYLCASSQGSRGGRETQYFGPGTRLLVL.

V and J are TRBV2 and TRBJ2-7; D unclear. V lost 4 bases, J lost 0 bases, and 7 bases lay in between. The CDR3 totals 13 residues. From germline, CDR1 is SNHLY and CDR2 FYNNEI. For the CDR3, the DNA is TGTGCCAGCAGTGCTGGCGACTCCTACGAGCAGTACTTC. Its translation is CASSAGDSYEQYF.

The chain employs TRBV11-3 and TRBJ2-7; TRBD1 is a possible D gene (5 bases). Germline V gene lookup returns CDR1 SGHNT and CDR2 YENEEA. V lost 5 bases and J 6 bases, leaving 17 bases between the germline ends. CDR3 length: 14 amino acids. The CDR3 DNA follows: TGTGCCAGCAGCCCCGACTCAGGGATCAGCGAGCAGTACTTC. Its protein is CASSPDSGISEQYF.

The rearrangement joins TRBV5-1 to TRBJ1-6; 7 bases fit TRBD1. This CDR3 spans 15 amino acids. Per the germline V gene, CDR1 is SGHRS and CDR2 is YFSETQ. V lost 0 bases and J lost 8; bases outside the gene matches: 5. Written as DNA, the CDR3 is TGCGCCAGCAGCTTGGCGGGACAGAGGTATTCACCCCTCCACTTT. This codes for CASSLAGQRYSPLHF. The whole variable domain, filled in from reference TRBV5-1 and TRBJ1-6, reads KAGVTQTPRYLIKTRGQQVTLSCSPISGHRSVSWYQQTPGQGLQFLFEYFSETQRNKGNFPGRFSGRQFSNSRSEMNVSTLELGDSALYLCASSLAGQRYSPLHFGNGTRLTVT.

This chain connects TRBV6-5 to TRBJ1-2; D is unclear. The CDR3 is 16 amino acids. Between the trimmed V and J ends, which lost 4 bases and 2 bases, there was a span of 17 bases. Germline CDR1 reads MNHEY; CDR2 reads SVGAGI. This chain's CDR3 is CASSLGRECRNYGYTF. The CDR3, as DNA: TGTGCCAGCAGTTTAGGTCGGGAATGTAGAAACTATGGCTACACCTTC.

This CDR3 reads CASSFPGSDTQYF. The CDR3 DNA reads TGTGCCAGCAGCTTTCCGGGATCAGATACGCAGTATTTT. The chain joins TRBV11-2 to TRBJ2-3; possible D gene TRBD2, 5 bases. Per the germline V gene, CDR1 is SGHAT and CDR2 is FQNNGV. The CDR3 spans 13 residues. Trimming left V 3 bases short and J 4 bases short, with 8 bases between.

This chain uses TRBV19 with TRBJ2-5; 9 bases fit TRBD1. Germline V lookup: CDR1 LNHDA, CDR2 SQIVND (reference sequence). This CDR3 has 15 amino acids. With V trimmed by 5 bases and J by 5 bases, 9 bases remained unmatched. The CDR3 here is CASSVWTGARETQYF. CDR3 nucleotides: TGTGCCAGTAGTGTGTGGACAGGGGCGAGGGAGACCCAGTACTTC.

The rearrangement links TRBV27 to TRBJ1-5; D not resolved. The length of the CDR3 is 13 residues. V was clipped by 4 bases and J by 6 bases, with 10 bases between them. Germline CDR1 reads MNHEY; CDR2 reads SMNVEV (reference sequence). This CDR3 reads CASSSQVSQPQHF. The DNA for the CDR3 is TGTGCCAGCAGTTCCCAAGTGAGTCAGCCCCAGCATTTT.

The chain recombines TRBV19 with TRBJ2-7; perhaps TRBD1 as D (6 bases). V shed 2 bases and J shed 3 bases, with 8 bases lying between them. In germline, CDR1 is LNHDA, CDR2 SQIVND (reference sequence). The CDR3 is 13 amino acids. As DNA, the CDR3 is TGTGCCAGTAGTATAACAGGGATCTACGAGCAGTACTTC. Its translation is CASSITGIYEQYF.

CDR3 sequence: CASSFTGNYGYTF. The CDR3 DNA reads TGTGCCAGCAGCTTTACAGGCAACTATGGCTACACCTTC. The J gene is TRBJ1-2, the V gene TRBV13; D possibly corresponds to TRBD1 (5 bases). The V gene lost 3 bases and the J gene lost 2 bases, with 7 bases spanning the gap. CDR1 is PRHDT, CDR2 FYEKMQ, per germline (reference sequence). The CDR3 contains 13 residues.

The chain joins TRBV5-6 to TRBJ1-1, with unresolved D. Germline loops: CDR1 SGHDT, CDR2 YYEEEE. The V end lost 0 bases, the J end lost 3 bases, and 9 bases lay between the germline ends. The CDR3 is 14 residues long. The CDR3 bases are TGTGCCAGCAGCTTGGACAGCTATTACACTGAAGCTTTCTTT. It encodes CASSLDSYYTEAFF.

The chain links TRBV4-3 to TRBJ2-7; 11 bases are a match to TRBD1. The V gene's germline CDR1 is LGHNA and CDR2 YSLEER. The CDR3 totals 17 residues. V dropped 1 base and J dropped 3; count of bases not matched to a gene: 8. The CDR3 region is CASSQAPIGTGGYEQYF. Here the CDR3 DNA reads TGCGCCAGCAGCCAAGCCCCCATTGGGACAGGGGGCTACGAGCAGTACTTC.

This chain joins TRBV10-1 and TRBJ2-3, with 9 bases aligning to TRBD1. The CDR3 spans 15 residues. Germline V gives CDR1 WNHNN, CDR2 SYGVQD (reference sequence). The V segment lost 4 bases and the J segment 3 bases; nucleotides outside the gene matches: 5. The CDR3, as DNA: TGCGCCAGCAGTGGGGTAGGGACAGGGACAGATACGCAGTATTTT. Translation: CASSGVGTGTDTQYF.

This clone came up a few times. The rearrangement joins TRBV5-1 to TRBJ2-1; perhaps TRBD2 as D (6 bases). Germline assignment: CDR1 SGHRS and CDR2 YFSETQ. V lost 4 bases and J lost 6, with 14 bases in between. The CDR3 consists of 14 residues. This CDR3 reads CASSPGGGINEQFF. As DNA, the CDR3 is TGCGCCAGCAGCCCGGGTGGAGGGATCAATGAGCAGTTCTTC.

There are a few counts of this clone. This sequence joins TRBV28 and TRBJ1-2, with D uncertain. This CDR3 spans 12 amino acids. Deletions cut 2 bases from V and 6 bases from J, with 7 bases between. Germline V gene lookup returns CDR1 MDHEN and CDR2 SYDVKM. In DNA, the CDR3 is TGTGCCAGCAGTTTAGGAGTACATGGCTACACCTTC. Translation gives CASSLGVHGYTF.

The chain couples TRBV7-3 to TRBJ2-3; 8 nucleotides agree with TRBD2. Germline V gene lookup returns CDR1 SGHTA and CDR2 FQGTGA. The CDR3 spans 14 residues. The trim removed 9 bases at V and 0 bases at J, leaving 5 bases unmatched. Here the CDR3 reads CASSSGLSTDTQYF. DNA of the CDR3: TGTGCCAGTTCTAGCGGGCTGAGCACAGATACGCAGTATTTT.

This chain links TRBV6-1 with TRBJ1-5; D is ambiguous. Germline V gene lookup returns CDR1 MNHNS and CDR2 SASEGT. V lost 3 bases to trimming and J lost 3 bases, with 6 bases between them. The CDR3 spans 13 residues. The CDR3 sequence: CASSEQVNQPQHF. CDR3 coding DNA: TGTGCCAGCAGTGAGCAGGTCAATCAGCCCCAGCATTTT.